This TCR beta chain was recovered during a study of blood T cell repertoires in COVID-19. Study overall: The samples span acute and convalescent COVID-19 from the United States, Italy and Spain. T cells, B-cell-depleted T cells, or PBMCs supplied cDNA or gDNA.

In the original processing: Researchers report that nucleated cell counts were estimated from reference gene primer amplification. Assay used: immunoSEQ multiplex PCR; TCRdb lists only in-frame clones, some missing. The DNA gave D and trimming, while V, J and clone size come from that table. The repertoire holds about 99,000 clones, with over 75% as singletons. This clone was seen only a few times. CDR1 and CDR2 from the germline V gene are SGHVS and FNYEAQ. V trimming: 5 bases; J trimming: 7 bases; junction bases outside the gene matches: 11. The CDR3 is made up of 16 amino acids. Sequencing was performed on peripheral blood. This chain connects TRBV7-6 to TRBJ2-5; TRBD2 agrees at 12 bases. The clonotype comes from a human donor in a cohort sampled during active or convalescent COVID-19. The CDR3 loop reads CASSPPTSGGLGTQYF. The CDR3 DNA reads as TGTGCCAGCAGCCCGCCGACTAGCGGGGGACTTGGGACCCAGTACTTC. The full variable domain, completed using reference TRBV7-6 and TRBJ2-5, is GAGVSQSPRYKVTKRGQDVALRCDPISGHVSLYWYRQALGQGPEFLTYFNYEAQQDKSGLPNDRFSAERPEGSISTLTIQRTEQRDSAMYRCASSPPTSGGLGTQYFGPGTRLLVL.